These 2 T cell receptor beta chains originate from one sample sequenced in a study of T cell repertoires in ileal Crohn's disease (dated by TCRdb to between 2018 and 2021). Library preparation was by the immunoSEQ multiplex PCR assay. The immuneACCESS repertoire file appears here via TCRdb, limited to in-frame rearrangements. These files lack a portion of the clones; in checked studies, under half of the deficit traces to unresolved V genes, and the cause of the others is not known. The table for this sample lists some 6,600 clones; about 83% of them were counted only once. The ten largest clones add up to 4.5% to 5.5% of the sample. Sequencing used ileal tissue. Every receptor here comes from an adult with Crohn's disease.

V and J are TRBV7-2 and TRBJ2-7, with D maybe TRBD2 (7 bases). From germline, CDR1 is SGHTA and CDR2 FQGNSA. This CDR3 has 14 amino acids. Trimming cost V 3 bases and J 6 bases, with 15 bases left between them. CDR3 loop: CASSFSGGLGEQYF. The CDR3 bases are TGTGCCAGCAGCTTTTCGGGGGGCTTGGGCGAGCAGTACTTC. The complete variable domain, with remaining parts taken from reference TRBV7-2 and TRBJ2-7, reads GAGVSQSPSNKVTEKGKDVELRCDPISGHTALYWYRQSLGQGLEFLIYFQGNSAPDKSGLPSDRFSAERTGGSVSTLTIQRTQQEDSAVYLCASSFSGGLGEQYFGPGTRLTVT.

The V gene is TRBV15, the J gene TRBJ1-5, with TRBD1 identical over 8 bases. This CDR3 region has 18 residues. Losses at the gene ends were 5 bases for V and 0 bases for J; bases not matched to a gene: 12. Germline CDR1 is LNHNV and CDR2 is YYDKDF (reference sequence). The CDR3 reads CATSYGQGGRLSNQPQHF. The CDR3 DNA reads TGTGCCACCAGCTACGGACAGGGAGGACGGCTTAGCAATCAGCCCCAGCATTTT.